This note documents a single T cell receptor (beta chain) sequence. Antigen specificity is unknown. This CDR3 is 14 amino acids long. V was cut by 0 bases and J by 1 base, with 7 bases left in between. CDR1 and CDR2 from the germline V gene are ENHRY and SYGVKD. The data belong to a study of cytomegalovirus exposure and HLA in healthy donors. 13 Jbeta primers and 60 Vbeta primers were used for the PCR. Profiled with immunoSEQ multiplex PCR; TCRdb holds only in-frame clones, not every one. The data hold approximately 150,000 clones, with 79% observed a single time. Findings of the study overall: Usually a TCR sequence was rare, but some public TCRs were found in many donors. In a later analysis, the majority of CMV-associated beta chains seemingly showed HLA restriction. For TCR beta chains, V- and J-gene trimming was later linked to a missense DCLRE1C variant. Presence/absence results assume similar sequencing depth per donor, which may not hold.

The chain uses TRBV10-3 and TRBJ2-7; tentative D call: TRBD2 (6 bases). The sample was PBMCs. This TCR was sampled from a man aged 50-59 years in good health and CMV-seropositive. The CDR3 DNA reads TGTGCCATCAGTGAGTCTGGGGGGTCCTACGAGCAGTACTTC. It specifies CAISESGGSYEQYF.